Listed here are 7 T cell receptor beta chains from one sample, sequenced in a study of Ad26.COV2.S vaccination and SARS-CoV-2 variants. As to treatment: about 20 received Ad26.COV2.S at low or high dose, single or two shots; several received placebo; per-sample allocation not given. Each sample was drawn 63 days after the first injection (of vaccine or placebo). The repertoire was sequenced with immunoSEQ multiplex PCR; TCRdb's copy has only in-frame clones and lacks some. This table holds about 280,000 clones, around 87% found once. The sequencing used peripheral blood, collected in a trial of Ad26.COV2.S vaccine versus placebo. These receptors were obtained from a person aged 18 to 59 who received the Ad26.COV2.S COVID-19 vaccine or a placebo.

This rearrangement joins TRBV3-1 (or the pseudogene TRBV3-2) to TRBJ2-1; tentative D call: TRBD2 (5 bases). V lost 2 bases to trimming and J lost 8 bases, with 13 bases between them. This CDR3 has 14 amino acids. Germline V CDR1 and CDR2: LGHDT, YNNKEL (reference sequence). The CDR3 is CASSQQGGSHEQFF. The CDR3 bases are TGTGCCAGCAGCCAACAAGGTGGGAGTCATGAGCAGTTCTTC.

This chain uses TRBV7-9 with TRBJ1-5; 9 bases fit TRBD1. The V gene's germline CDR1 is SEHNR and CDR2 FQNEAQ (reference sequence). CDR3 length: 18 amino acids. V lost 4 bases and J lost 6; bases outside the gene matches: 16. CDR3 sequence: CASSSRQGGPQEGQPQHF. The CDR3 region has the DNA TGTGCCAGCAGCTCCCGACAGGGGGGCCCGCAAGAGGGTCAGCCCCAGCATTTT.

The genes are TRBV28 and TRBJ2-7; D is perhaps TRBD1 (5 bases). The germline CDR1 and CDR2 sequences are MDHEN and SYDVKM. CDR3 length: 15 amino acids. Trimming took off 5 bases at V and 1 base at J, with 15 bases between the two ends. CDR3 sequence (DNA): TGTGCCAGCAGTCCCCCAGGGCGGAGTTCCTACGAGCAGTACTTC. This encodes CASSPPGRSSYEQYF.

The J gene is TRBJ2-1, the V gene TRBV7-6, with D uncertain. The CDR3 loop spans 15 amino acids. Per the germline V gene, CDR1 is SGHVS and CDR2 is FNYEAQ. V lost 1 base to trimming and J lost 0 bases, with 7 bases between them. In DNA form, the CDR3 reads TGTGCCAGCAGCTTAGAGTATGGCTCCTACAATGAGCAGTTCTTC. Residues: CASSLEYGSYNEQFF. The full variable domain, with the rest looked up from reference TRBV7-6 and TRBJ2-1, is GAGVSQSPRYKVTKRGQDVALRCDPISGHVSLYWYRQALGQGPEFLTYFNYEAQQDKSGLPNDRFSAERPEGSISTLTIQRTEQRDSAMYRCASSLEYGSYNEQFFGPGTRLTVL.

The CDR3 DNA is TGTGCCAGCAGCCGCGACAGCGGCTACACCTTC. It specifies CASSRDSGYTF. V gene TRBV7-8 combines with J gene TRBJ1-2; a weak D match, TRBD1 (5 bases). Germline V gene data show CDR1 as SGHVS and CDR2 as FQNEAQ. V lost 5 bases and J lost 8, with 9 bases in between. The CDR3 spans 11 residues. Supplemented by reference TRBV7-8 and TRBJ1-2, the full variable domain reads GAGVSQSPRYKVAKRGQDVALRCDPISGHVSLFWYQQALGQGPEFLTYFQNEAQLDKSGLPSDRFFAERPEGSVSTLKIQRTQQEDSAVYLCASSRDSGYTFGSGTRLTVV.

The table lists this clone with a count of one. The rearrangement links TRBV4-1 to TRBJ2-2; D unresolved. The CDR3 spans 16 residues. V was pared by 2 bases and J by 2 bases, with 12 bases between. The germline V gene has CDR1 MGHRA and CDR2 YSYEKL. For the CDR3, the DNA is TGCGCCAGCAGCCAAACTAAAAGGGCCAACACCGGGGAGCTGTTTTTT. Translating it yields CASSQTKRANTGELFF.

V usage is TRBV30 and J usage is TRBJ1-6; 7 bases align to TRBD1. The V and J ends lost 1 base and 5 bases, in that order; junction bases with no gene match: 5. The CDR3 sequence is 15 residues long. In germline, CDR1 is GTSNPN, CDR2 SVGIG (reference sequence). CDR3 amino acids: CAWSDRTGHNSPLHF. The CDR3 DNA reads TGTGCCTGGAGTGATCGGACAGGACATAATTCACCCCTCCACTTT. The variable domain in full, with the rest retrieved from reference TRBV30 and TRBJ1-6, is SQTIHQWPATLVQPVGSPLSLECTVEGTSNPNLYWYRQAAGRGLQLLFYSVGIGQISSEVPQNLSASRPQDRQFILSSKKLLLSDSGFYLCAWSDRTGHNSPLHFGNGTRLTVT.